These 3 T cell receptor beta chains were sequenced from one sample in a study of T cell clones after liver transplantation. The table came from immunoSEQ multiplex PCR; TCRdb's copy has only in-frame clones and leaves some out. The repertoire has around 78,000 clones, over 80% of them found once; the top ten carry less than 3.5%. The starting material was CD4+ T cells from blood, obtained at the 22-month timepoint. The receptors derive from a human patient who received a liver transplant. Among the T cells, some may be from the graft donor.

The chain employs TRBV7-2 and TRBJ2-1; 11 nucleotides line up with TRBD2. There are 15 residues in the CDR3. After removal of 0 bases from V and 8 bases from J, the junction contained 3 bases not matched to a gene. CDR1 SGHTA and CDR2 FQGNSA come from the germline V gene. CDR3 DNA sequence: TGTGCCAGCAGCTTAGCGTCTAGCGGGGGGCATGAGCAGTTCTTC. Amino acids: CASSLASSGGHEQFF.

The rearrangement links TRBV7-2 to TRBJ2-7; possibly TRBD2 for D (5 bases). Per the germline V gene, CDR1 is SGHTA and CDR2 is FQGNSA. This CDR3 comprises 15 residues. Trimming left V 2 bases short and J 2 bases short, with 13 bases between. In nucleotides, the CDR3 is TGTGCCAGCAGCTTAAATGCCGGACTCACCTACGAGCAGTACTTC. The encoded protein is CASSLNAGLTYEQYF.

The chain carries TRBV2 and TRBJ2-3; no clear D. Germline assignment: CDR1 SNHLY and CDR2 FYNNEI. Between the trimmed V and J ends, which lost 7 bases and 4 bases, there was a span of 12 bases. The CDR3 extends over 13 amino acids. In DNA form, the CDR3 reads TGTGCCAGCAAGGCGGTTGTCGCAGATACGCAGTATTTT. This gives the protein CASKAVVADTQYF. The whole variable domain, filled in from reference TRBV2 and TRBJ2-3, reads EPEVTQTPSHQVTQMGQEVILRCVPISNHLYFYWYRQILGQKVEFLVSFYNNEISEKSEIFDDQFSVERPDGSNFTLKIRSTKLEDSAMYFCASKAVVADTQYFGPGTRLTVL.